This passage covers 6 T cell receptor beta chains from one sample sequenced in a study of blood T cell repertoires in COVID-19. Profiled with immunoSEQ multiplex PCR; TCRdb holds only in-frame clones, not every one. The sample contains around 700,000 clones, 75% to 90% of which appear only once. Source material: peripheral blood. The receptor source for this set is a woman between 18 and 30 years old with acute or convalescent COVID-19.

The gene calls are TRBV23-1 and TRBJ2-2, with D maybe TRBD1 (6 bases). TRBV23-1 is classed as an ORF, of uncertain function. Trimming removed 1 base at V and 7 bases at J, with 37 bases between. The CDR3 totals 23 residues. DNA for the CDR3: TGCGCCAGCAGTCAATACCCGGAGACAGTTTCAGCAACAGGGACCAAATCAAACGGGGAGCTGTTTTTT. Translating gives CASSQYPETVSATGTKSNGELFF.

This clone was detected only once. The V gene is TRBV7-9, the J gene TRBJ1-5; unclear D gene. This CDR3 region has 17 residues. V was trimmed by 5 bases and J by 4 bases, leaving 21 bases between them. Germline-derived CDR1 and CDR2 are SEHNR and FQNEAQ (reference sequence). The CDR3 DNA follows: TGTGCCAGCAGCGTTAGGCCCCAAAGGACGGGAAATCAGCCCCAGCATTTT. This encodes CASSVRPQRTGNQPQHF.

This clone was recorded a few times. The chain carries TRBV12-3 or TRBV12-4 and TRBJ1-3; perhaps TRBD1 as D (5 bases). This CDR3 has 13 amino acids. CDR3 amino acids: CATQGGEPDTIYF. In DNA, the CDR3 is TGTGCTACTCAAGGAGGGGAGCCGGACACCATATATTTT.

The V gene is TRBV3-1 (or the pseudogene TRBV3-2), the J gene TRBJ1-6; TRBD1 matches at 11 bases. The CDR3 runs 14 residues. Germline CDR1 and CDR2: LGHDT and YNNKEL (reference sequence). V was clipped by 4 bases and J by 10 bases; unmatched bases: 3. The DNA for the CDR3 is TGTGCCAGCAGCCTGGGACAGGGGGACTCACCCCTCCACTTT. It yields the protein CASSLGQGDSPLHF.

This clone occurred once. The chain combines TRBV6-5 with TRBJ2-7; 7 bases are a match to TRBD1. This CDR3 has 15 amino acids. With V trimmed by 2 bases and J by 5 bases, 9 bases remained unmatched. Germline CDR1 is MNHEY and CDR2 is SVGAGI. The CDR3 nucleotides are TGTGCCAGCAGTTACGTTTGGACAGGTACCCACGAGCAGTACTTC. Its protein product is CASSYVWTGTHEQYF.

This clone showed up just once. The chain couples TRBV15 to TRBJ1-6; 7 bases are a match to TRBD1. After removal of 9 bases from V and 9 bases from J, the junction contained 11 bases not matched to a gene. Germline-derived CDR1 and CDR2 are LNHNV and YYDKDF (reference sequence). The CDR3 length is 14 residues. Written as DNA, the CDR3 is TGTGCCACTTCCAACGACAGGGCAAGTTCACCCCTCCACTTT. It specifies CATSNDRASSPLHF.